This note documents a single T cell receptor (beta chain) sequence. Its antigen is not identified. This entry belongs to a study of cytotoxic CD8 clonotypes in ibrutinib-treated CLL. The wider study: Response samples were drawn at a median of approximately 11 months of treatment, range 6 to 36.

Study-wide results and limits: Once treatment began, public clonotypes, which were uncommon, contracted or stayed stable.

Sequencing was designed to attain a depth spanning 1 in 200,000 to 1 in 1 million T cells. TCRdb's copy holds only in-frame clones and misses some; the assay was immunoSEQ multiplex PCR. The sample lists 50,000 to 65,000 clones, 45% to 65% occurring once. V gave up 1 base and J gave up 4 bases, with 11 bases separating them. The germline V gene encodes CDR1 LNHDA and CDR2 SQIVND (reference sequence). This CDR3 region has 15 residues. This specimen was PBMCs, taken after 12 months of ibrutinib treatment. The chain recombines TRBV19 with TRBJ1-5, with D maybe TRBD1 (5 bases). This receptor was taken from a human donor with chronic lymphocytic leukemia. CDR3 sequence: CASSIVLTENQPQHF. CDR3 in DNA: TGTGCCAGTAGTATAGTCCTGACAGAAAATCAGCCCCAGCATTTT.